The 27 T cell receptor beta chains in this list originate from one sample, sequenced in a study of T-cell reconstitution after alpha-beta-depleted transplantation in children. Researchers prepared the TCRbeta library using unique molecular identifiers, the study reports. TCRdb called the PCR reads again in MiXCR, with one record for every CDR3 protein. The table records some 220,000 distinct CDR3 sequences, roughly 11% of them present only once. This sample comprised PBMCs, obtained before TCRalphabeta/CD19-depleted stem cell transplant. Receptor source: a child under three years old with acute myeloid leukemia, due to receive a stem cell transplant.

The chain recombines TRBV7-9 with TRBJ2-1; D possibly matches TRBD1 or TRBD2 (5 bases each). Germline V CDR1 and CDR2: SEHNR, FQNEAQ (reference sequence). Trimming left V 7 bases short and J 0 bases short, with 19 bases between. The length of the CDR3 is 17 residues. The CDR3 region has the DNA TGTGCCAGCATCCCGTCACGGGCAGGGAGCTCCTACAATGAGCAGTTCTTC. Encoded protein: CASIPSRAGSSYNEQFF.

This clonotype was picked up many times. The V gene is TRBV15, the J gene TRBJ1-2; 7 bases match TRBD1. CDR3 length: 13 residues. The germline gives CDR1 LNHNV, CDR2 YYDKDF (reference sequence). V shed 1 base and J 6 bases; nucleotides not matched to a gene: 2. CDR3 DNA: TGTGCCACCAGCAGAGGAGGGGGCGATGGCTACACCTTC. This translates into CATSRGGGDGYTF. The full variable domain, completed using reference TRBV15 and TRBJ1-2, is DAMVIQNPRYQVTQFGKPVTLSCSQTLNHNVMYWYQQKSSQAPKLLFHYYDKDFNNEADTPDNFQSRRPNTSFCFLDIRSPGLGDTAMYLCATSRGGGDGYTFGSGTRLTVV.

In this sample, this clonotype turned up a few times. This chain connects TRBV11-2 to TRBJ2-7, with D possibly matching TRBD1 (6 bases). Trimming took 6 bases from V and 5 from J, leaving 17 bases between them. The CDR3 consists of 14 residues. CDR1 is SGHAT and CDR2 is FQNNGV in the germline V gene. CDR3 residues: CASSLRDTNNEQYF. Here the CDR3 DNA reads TGTGCCAGCAGTCTAAGGGACACGAACAACGAGCAGTACTTC.

This clonotype came up a few times. V gene TRBV7-6 combines with J gene TRBJ2-2; D unclear. The CDR3 spans 16 residues. Germline V lookup: CDR1 SGHVS, CDR2 FNYEAQ. V was trimmed by 2 bases and J by 2 bases, leaving 12 bases between them. CDR3 DNA: TGTGCCAGCAGCTTAACCCTAGGCACTAACACCGGGGAGCTGTTTTTT. This translates into CASSLTLGTNTGELFF.

This clonotype appeared many times. The V gene is TRBV6-1, the J gene TRBJ1-1; TRBD1 is a possible D gene (5 bases). The germline V gene has CDR1 MNHNS and CDR2 SASEGT. There are 15 residues in the CDR3. The ends were cut back, 6 bases at V and 1 base at J, with 15 bases in the middle. The CDR3 is CASSAFGTANTEAFF. CDR3 nucleotide sequence: TGTGCCAGCAGCGCCTTCGGGACGGCGAACACTGAAGCTTTCTTT.

This clonotype has at least ten counts. This chain connects TRBV2 to TRBJ1-4; the D is unclear. With 7 bases removed from V and 0 bases from J, the gap between germline ends came to 9 bases. CDR1 and CDR2 (germline): SNHLY, FYNNEI. The CDR3 is 14 amino acids. The DNA for the CDR3 is TGTGCCAGCAAGCCCGTTGCAACTAATGAAAAACTGTTTTTT. Translating gives CASKPVATNEKLFF.

This clonotype turned up a few times. This may be a read error: a much more frequent sequence differs by one nucleotide. The chain uses TRBV5-6 and TRBJ2-1; D remains ambiguous. V lost 1 base, J lost 8 bases, and 4 bases lay in between. Germline CDR1 and CDR2: SGHDT and YYEEEE. This CDR3 is built from 11 residues. CDR3 region: CASSLWDEQFF. The CDR3 bases are TGTGCCAGCAGCTTGTGGGATGAGCAGTTCTTC.

The table lists this clonotype with many counts. The chain links TRBV28 to TRBJ2-7; 8 positions match TRBD1. The J segment lost 5 bases and the V segment lost 2 bases, leaving 8 bases of the junction unmatched. Germline V gives CDR1 MDHEN, CDR2 SYDVKM. The CDR3 consists of 15 residues. CDR3 DNA: TGTGCCAGCAGTTTAAACCCCAGGGGGCCGGACGAGCAGTACTTC. This translates into CASSLNPRGPDEQYF.

The table lists this clonotype with many counts. The chain combines TRBV28 with TRBJ1-2, with 11 bases fitting TRBD1. This CDR3 region has 17 residues. Losses at the gene ends were 2 bases for V and 4 bases for J; bases not matched to a gene: 9. Germline loops: CDR1 MDHEN, CDR2 SYDVKM. The CDR3 region is CASSLSKPGTGGYGYTF. Written as DNA, the CDR3 is TGTGCCAGCAGTTTAAGTAAACCCGGGACAGGGGGCTATGGCTACACCTTC.

At least ten counts were recorded for this clonotype. The rearrangement links TRBV15 to TRBJ2-3; D unresolved. The CDR3 is 12 residues long. V shed 4 bases and J shed 1 base, with 3 bases lying between them. The V gene's germline CDR1 is LNHNV and CDR2 YYDKDF (reference sequence). Here the CDR3 reads CATSTRTDTQYF. The CDR3 DNA is TGTGCCACCAGCACCCGCACAGATACGCAGTATTTT.

This clonotype was seen at least ten times. CDR3: CASSRWGGHIQYF. The CDR3 DNA follows: TGTGCCAGCAGCCGCTGGGGGGGGCACATTCAGTACTTC. The V gene is TRBV12-3 or TRBV12-4, the J gene TRBJ2-4; a possible D gene is TRBD2 (7 bases). The CDR3 is 13 residues long. Trimming took off 6 bases at V and 8 bases at J, with 14 bases between the two ends.

The table lists this clonotype with many counts. The V gene is TRBV29-1, the J gene TRBJ1-2; 7 bases are a match to TRBD1. V lost 1 base, J lost 8 bases, and 4 bases stayed unmatched. The CDR3 spans 12 residues. Per the germline V gene, CDR1 is SQVTM and CDR2 is ANQGSEA. The CDR3 DNA reads TGCAGCGTTGAAGGAGGGGGCTTAGGCTACACCTTC. It is translated as CSVEGGGLGYTF.

There are many counts of this clonotype. The V gene is TRBV7-6, the J gene TRBJ2-1; TRBD1 is a possible D gene (6 bases). Germline V lookup: CDR1 SGHVS, CDR2 FNYEAQ. With 0 bases removed from V and 7 bases from J, the gap between germline ends came to 25 bases. This CDR3 region has 19 residues. The CDR3 sequence: CASSLAPAEKRWGRNEQFF. The CDR3 nucleotides are TGTGCCAGCAGCTTAGCTCCCGCAGAGAAGCGGTGGGGGCGAAATGAGCAGTTCTTC. The whole variable domain, filled in from reference TRBV7-6 and TRBJ2-1, reads GAGVSQSPRYKVTKRGQDVALRCDPISGHVSLYWYRQALGQGPEFLTYFNYEAQQDKSGLPNDRFSAERPEGSISTLTIQRTEQRDSAMYRCASSLAPAEKRWGRNEQFFGPGTRLTVL.

This clonotype occurred a few times. The chain employs TRBV18 and TRBJ2-1; TRBD2 aligns across 13 bases. This CDR3 has 18 residues. With V trimmed by 3 bases and J by 2 bases, 7 bases remained unmatched. CDR1 KGHSH and CDR2 LQKENI come from the germline V gene. DNA of the CDR3: TGTGCCAGCTCACCTCTGCGGACTAGCGGGAGCGCCTACAATGAGCAGTTCTTC. It is translated as CASSPLRTSGSAYNEQFF. The variable domain in full, with the rest retrieved from reference TRBV18 and TRBJ2-1, is NAGVMQNPRHLVRRRGQEARLRCSPMKGHSHVYWYRQLPEEGLKFMVYLQKENIIDESGMPKERFSAEFPKEGPSILRIQQVVRGDSAAYFCASSPLRTSGSAYNEQFFGPGTRLTVL.

The chain recombines TRBV5-6 with TRBJ1-1; no definite D call. In germline, CDR1 is SGHDT, CDR2 YYEEEE. The CDR3 consists of 11 residues. Trimming took off 7 bases at V and 5 bases at J, with 9 bases between the two ends. The CDR3: CASLGRTEAFF. The DNA of the CDR3 is TGTGCCAGCTTGGGCCGGACTGAAGCTTTCTTT.

This clonotype was picked up many times. The genes are TRBV7-2 and TRBJ1-2; D remains ambiguous. Germline V gives CDR1 SGHTA, CDR2 FQGNSA. The CDR3 is 13 residues long. V lost 0 bases and J 3 bases, leaving 5 bases between the germline ends. CDR3 sequence: CASSLAGYYGYTF. In DNA, the CDR3 is TGTGCCAGCAGCTTAGCCGGCTACTATGGCTACACCTTC.

This clonotype was recorded many times. The rearrangement uses TRBV7-2 and TRBJ1-5; the D is unclear. Germline CDR1 reads SGHTA; CDR2 reads FQGNSA. Trimming shortened V by 3 bases and J by 1 base, and 7 bases separated the two germline ends. The CDR3 runs to 14 residues. CDR3 sequence reads: CASSFVVSNQPQHF. DNA of the CDR3: TGTGCCAGCAGCTTTGTCGTGAGCAATCAGCCCCAGCATTTT.

This clonotype was picked up many times. The V gene is TRBV28, the J gene TRBJ2-5, with 11 nucleotides matching TRBD2. Germline V CDR1 and CDR2: MDHEN, SYDVKM. The CDR3 is 17 residues long. V trimming: 6 bases; J trimming: 7 bases; junction bases outside the gene matches: 16. The DNA for the CDR3 is TGTGCCAGCAGGTCGATGATAGCGGGAGGGCCCACGGCGACCCAGTACTTC. As protein: CASRSMIAGGPTATQYF.

This clonotype has a count of ten or more. The V and J genes are TRBV6-4 and TRBJ2-5, with TRBD2 matching 8 bases. CDR3 length: 15 amino acids. J lost 5 bases, V lost 0 bases, and 5 bases had no gene match. Germline CDR1 is MRHNA and CDR2 is SNTAGT. The chain's CDR3 is CASSDSCGRFETQYF. The CDR3 DNA reads TGTGCCAGCAGTGACTCGTGCGGGAGGTTTGAGACCCAGTACTTC.

This clonotype occurred many times. This chain links TRBV12-3 or TRBV12-4 with TRBJ1-2; a possible D gene is TRBD1 (6 bases). Trimming removed 6 bases from V and 4 bases from J, with 15 bases in between. The CDR3 consists of 14 residues. Here the CDR3 reads CASRRQATGYGYTF. The CDR3 DNA sequence: TGTGCCAGCAGACGACAGGCCACTGGCTATGGCTACACCTTC.

Ten or more counts support this clonotype. V gene TRBV12-3 or TRBV12-4 combines with J gene TRBJ2-1; D is ambiguous. The CDR3 sequence is 12 residues long. Trimming shortened V by 3 bases and J by 5 bases, and 5 bases separated the two germline ends. In DNA form, the CDR3 reads TGTGCCAGCAGTTTCATGAACAATGAGCAGTTCTTC. Amino acid sequence: CASSFMNNEQFF.

This clonotype came up many times. The chain recombines TRBV5-5 with TRBJ2-1; D may match TRBD1 or TRBD2 (6 bases each). The V gene lost 1 base and the J gene lost 6 bases, with 14 bases spanning the gap. This CDR3 contains 15 residues. Germline loops: CDR1 SGHKS, CDR2 YYEKEE (reference sequence). The CDR3 spells CASSLPGAFSNEQFF. The CDR3 region has the DNA TGTGCCAGCAGCTTGCCGGGGGCGTTTTCCAATGAGCAGTTCTTC.

This clonotype was observed at least ten times. The J gene is TRBJ2-2, the V gene TRBV10-3, with a possible D match to TRBD2 (6 bases). The germline CDR1 and CDR2 sequences are ENHRY and SYGVKD. There are 15 residues in the CDR3. Trimming removed 0 bases from V and 5 bases from J, with 10 bases in between. CDR3 DNA sequence: TGTGCCATCAGTGAGTCGAGTGGAGGGACCGGGGAGCTGTTTTTT. Protein: CAISESSGGTGELFF.

This clonotype was observed at least ten times. The genes are TRBV20-1 and TRBJ2-7; 8 positions match TRBD2. Germline CDR1 reads DFQATT; CDR2 reads SNEGSKA (reference sequence). J was trimmed by 4 bases and V by 2 bases; bases with no gene match: 7. This CDR3 region has 14 residues. CDR3 residues: CSARQAGEGYEQYF. CDR3 coding DNA: TGCAGTGCTAGACAAGCGGGAGAAGGATACGAGCAGTACTTC.

This clonotype has ten or more counts. The gene calls are TRBV20-1 and TRBJ2-7; the match to TRBD2 covers 8 bases. J gave up 0 bases and V 3 bases, and 13 bases lay outside the gene matches. This CDR3 contains 17 residues. CDR1 is DFQATT, CDR2 SNEGSKA, per germline (reference sequence). The CDR3 DNA reads as TGCAGTGCTAGGGCGGGGGGAATTTATTATAGCTCCTACGAGCAGTACTTC. It encodes CSARAGGIYYSSYEQYF.

The CDR3 sequence is CASSSRGGSEQFF. The CDR3 bases are TGTGCCAGCAGCTCTCGTGGGGGGAGTGAGCAGTTCTTC. The chain joins TRBV11-3 to TRBJ2-1, with D possibly matching TRBD2 (6 bases). The CDR3 extends over 13 amino acids. The V and J ends lost 4 bases and 9 bases respectively, with 13 bases between them. CDR1 SGHNT and CDR2 YENEEA come from the germline V gene.

Ten or more counts support this clonotype. The chain employs TRBV6-2 or TRBV6-3 and TRBJ2-1, with D unclear. The CDR3 spans 13 residues. Germline CDR1 and CDR2: MNHEY and SVGEGT. The germline V and J ends were trimmed by 0 bases and 10 bases, with 10 bases remaining between them. The DNA of the CDR3 is TGTGCCAGCAGTTACTCTCCAGGACCGGAGCAGTTCTTC. Protein sequence: CASSYSPGPEQFF.